This T cell receptor beta chain was observed in a study of shared clonotypes between healthy human individuals (dated by TCRdb to 2020 to 2021). Background for the entire study: A couple of women and a few men aged 18 to 49 years were included in the cohort. For each donor, CD4 naive and CD4 memory were each run on three plates, CD8 naive on two plates, and CD8 memory on one plate. To estimate repertoire size and how much clonotypes are shared between individuals, the study performed deep sequencing of blood TCR repertoires from five healthy adults. To increase sequencing depth and limit assay-specific biases, TCR repertoire library preparation and sequencing were carried out by different laboratories using diverse techniques. Per donor, leukapheresis produced somewhere between about 0.94 and 8.9 billion PBMCs. The research as a whole found: Incomplete sequencing was indicated by rarefaction of sorted-subset datasets, despite the large sequencing depth. Sharing across several donors was observed for about 4.8% of naive CD4, over 3% of naive CD8, roughly 2.3% of memory CD4, and roughly 0.4% of memory CD8 clonotypes. Estimated clonotype richness was generally larger for naive than for memory subsets. Higher generation probabilities were observed for clonotypes shared by all four sorted-subset donors than for non-shared clonotypes. Pairwise subsampling indicated that sequencing depth was expected to affect the degree of clonotype sharing among donors. Because the study included only a small number of donors, the genetic and exposure-history diversity represented was limited. Sampling was restricted to blood, and TCR repertoires in tissue are likely to differ from TCR repertoires in blood.

TCR CDR3 regions were amplified from genomic DNA by multiplex PCR using the deep immunoSEQ assay. Extracted genomic DNA from each cell subset was distributed evenly across all wells of several immunoSEQ 96-well plates, and each plate was treated as a replicate. Each replicate PCR for sorted subsets received around 200 ng genomic DNA, equal to about 30,000 T cell genomes. Purified libraries were quantified with a Qubit 3.0 fluorometer, sized on a Bioanalyzer 2100, and re-quantified with the KAPA Library Quantification kit. Each immunoSEQ 96-well plate was sequenced on its own single-read 150-cycle Illumina NextSeq 550 flow cell. In the original analysis: Because the immunoSEQ output included only junctional sequences and no quality scores, the filtering could not be the same as the filtering used for full-length reads. Sequences were annotated with PyIR, a Python wrapper for IgBLAST v1.9, using IMGT germline references to assign V/J genes and CDR3. Any read was removed if the V/J assignment was weak (E-value above 1e-6), the CDR3 was missing, or the read contained stop codons, out-of-frame junctions, or ambiguous translated residues. V3J clonotypes were defined by identical inferred V gene, J gene, and CDR3 amino acid sequence. The percentage overlap between two repertoires was calculated by dividing the number of shared unique clonotypes by the size of the smaller repertoire. RTK rarefaction, the Chao1 estimator, and Recon v2.1 estimates of unobserved clonotypes were used to assess repertoire richness. Generation probabilities were computed with OLGA for all TCRbeta clonotypes obtained by the gDNA method from several donors. In its TCRdb copy, this immuneACCESS table keeps in-frame sequences only and misses some clones. Where compared with another copy, unresolved V genes explain less than half of these, and the others have no known cause. The DNA was the basis for D and trimming; V, J and clone size are from that table. Present in this sample are some 1,600,000 clones, nearly 99% of which were seen just once. The ten largest clones represent 0.4% to 0.55% of the sample.

The donors were healthy, HIV-negative adults who had no recently reported acute infections or vaccinations. All donors were Caucasian adults living in Nashville, Tennessee, USA. CD4+ T cells were enriched by magnetic negative selection, after which naive cells were positively selected on CD45RA and the negative fraction was taken as the memory subset. Blood was obtained by leukapheresis, after which PBMCs were separated by Ficoll-Histopaque density gradient centrifugation and cryopreserved in liquid nitrogen vapor phase. Analytical flow cytometry was used to check the purity and quantity of each magnetically sorted T cell population. Genomic DNA was isolated from each sorted fraction and quantified by UV absorbance on a Nanodrop 2000c. About this clone itself: The target of this receptor is not known. Qualities for individual bases were not recorded, and no much larger clone is one base off. In the same sample, other DNA sequences code for this CDR3.

Counted from cysteine to phenylalanine, this CDR3 has 15 amino acids. Here the CDR3 DNA is all that survives: 45 bases in frame from base 1. Trimming accounts for 1 base at V and 1 base at J, while the number of junction bases matched to no gene is 1. The germline V gene yields KGHSH for CDR1 and LQKENI for CDR2. This TCR derives from a man aged 25 to 45 in good health. Rearrangement joined TRBV18 to TRBJ2-7; 10 junctional bases match TRBD2. Sequencing was performed on naive CD4+ T cells sorted from blood. The cell subset or site label corresponds to: CD45RA+ positively selected. The DNA reads as follows: TGTGCCAGCTCACCACTAGCGGGAGGATCCTACGAGCAGTACTTC. Its protein is CASSPLAGGSYEQYF. The variable domain in full, with residues beyond the CDR3 obtained from the reference TRBV18 and TRBJ2-7 genes, is NAGVMQNPRHLVRRRGQEARLRCSPMKGHSHVYWYRQLPEEGLKFMVYLQKENIIDESGMPKERFSAEFPKEGPSILRIQQVVRGDSAAYFCASSPLAGGSYEQYFGPGTRLTVT.